This paragraph reports one T cell receptor beta chain. Combining a sample-barcoded 5' primer with a J-beta primer mix, a second PCR ran for roughly 7 to 11 cycles. A single record per CDR3 protein comes from TCRdb applying MiXCR to the 5' RACE reads. This sample has about 1.6 million distinct CDR3 sequences, with about 35% found just once. The data are from a study of blood T cells in healthy people across ages. The clonotype comes from a woman in her twenties or thirties in good health. Source material: blood.

The CDR3 loop is CASNPRAGATYEQYF. The CDR3, as DNA: TGTGCCAGCAATCCCCGGGCGGGGGCCACCTACGAGCAGTACTTC. The V and J genes are TRBV6-1 and TRBJ2-7, with D perhaps TRBD2 (7 bases). Trimming took off 7 bases at V and 2 bases at J, with 18 bases between the two ends. CDR1 is MNHNS and CDR2 is SASEGT in the germline V gene. The CDR3 length is 15 residues.